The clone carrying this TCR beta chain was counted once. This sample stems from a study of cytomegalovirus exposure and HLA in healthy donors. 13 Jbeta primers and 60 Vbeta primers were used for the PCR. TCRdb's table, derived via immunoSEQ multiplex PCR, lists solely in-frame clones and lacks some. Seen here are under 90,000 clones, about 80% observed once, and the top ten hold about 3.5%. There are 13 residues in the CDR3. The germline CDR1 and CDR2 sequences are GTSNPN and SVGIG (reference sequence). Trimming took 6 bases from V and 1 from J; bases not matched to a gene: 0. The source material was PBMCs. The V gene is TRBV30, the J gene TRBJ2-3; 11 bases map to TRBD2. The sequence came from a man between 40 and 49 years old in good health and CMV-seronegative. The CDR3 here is CACSGGGTDTQYF. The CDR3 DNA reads TGTGCCTGTAGCGGGGGGGGCACAGATACGCAGTATTTT.